Listed below are T cell receptor beta chains from one sample, sequenced in a study of T cells in Graves' hyperthyroidism and ophthalmopathy. One entry per CDR3 protein, called by TCRdb with MiXCR from the multiplex PCR reads. The table shows over 700,000 distinct CDR3 sequences, with about two fifths occurring only once. The specimen sequenced was blood. The receptors derive from a man aged 18 to 29 with Graves' hyperthyroidism. Each CDR3 is given with its conserved first and last residue. A D gene is named only where the DNA matches it firmly. Clone size is shown for a subset of rows, as once, few, many or a class of expanded clone.

cdr3_aa | cdr3_nt | j_call | v_call | clone_size | d_call
CASSPGVSFSYEQYF | TGTGCCAGCAGCCCGGGCGTTAGCTTCAGCTACGAGCAGTACTTC | TRBJ2-7 | TRBV7-2 | few | -
CASSSDWGEETQYF | TGTGCCAGCAGCTCGGACTGGGGGGAGGAGACCCAGTACTTC | TRBJ2-5 | TRBV7-2 | - | -
CASSLNLAGVEQYF | TGTGCCAGCAGCTTAAATTTAGCGGGAGTCGAGCAGTACTTC | TRBJ2-7 | TRBV7-2 | - | TRBD2
CASRPTGEPGANVLTF | TGCGCCAGCAGGCCTACAGGGGAGCCTGGGGCCAACGTCCTGACTTTC | TRBJ2-6 | TRBV4-3 | few | TRBD1
CASSFGGLGRAGYEQYF | TGTGCCAGCAGCTTTGGTGGTCTTGGGAGGGCAGGGTACGAGCAGTACTTC | TRBJ2-7 | TRBV7-2 | few | TRBD2
CASSDDRGEAAEAFF | TGTGCCAGCAGTGACGACAGGGGGGAGGCAGCTGAAGCTTTCTTT | TRBJ1-1 | TRBV7-9 | - | TRBD1
CSARDRPADGYTF | TGCAGTGCTAGAGATCGCCCAGCTGATGGCTACACCTTC | TRBJ1-2 | TRBV20-1 | - | -
CASSSRQGVSRETQYF | TGTGCCAGCAGTTCCCGCCAGGGAGTCTCCCGAGAGACCCAGTACTTC | TRBJ2-5 | TRBV2 | - | -
CSVEGTEAFF | TGCAGCGTTGAGGGGACTGAAGCTTTCTTT | TRBJ1-1 | TRBV29-1 | many | -
CASSHAPYEQYF | TGTGCCAGTAGTCACGCGCCCTACGAGCAGTACTTC | TRBJ2-7 | TRBV19 | many | -
CSGRAGDFTEAFF | TGCAGCGGGCGGGCAGGGGATTTCACTGAAGCTTTCTTT | TRBJ1-1 | TRBV29-1 | many | -
CASSLAFRGGLNTEAFF | TGTGCCAGCAGCTTAGCCTTCAGGGGAGGGTTGAACACTGAAGCTTTCTTT | TRBJ1-1 | TRBV7-2 | - | -
CAISESGGEYEQYF | TGTGCCATCAGTGAATCGGGGGGTGAGTACGAGCAGTACTTC | TRBJ2-7 | TRBV10-3 | many | TRBD2
CAISYGQAEAFF | TGTGCCATCAGTTACGGACAGGCTGAAGCTTTCTTT | TRBJ1-1 | TRBV6-5 | - | TRBD1
CASSLLPESPLHF | TGCGCCAGCAGCCTGCTCCCTGAATCACCCCTCCACTTT | TRBJ1-6 | TRBV4-3 | many | -
CASSRLSTDTQYF | TGTGCCAGCAGTCGACTTAGCACAGATACGCAGTATTTT | TRBJ2-3 | TRBV6-1 | - | -
CASSAAGTGNTEAFF | TGCGCCAGCAGTGCCGCCGGGACAGGGAACACTGAAGCTTTCTTT | TRBJ1-1 | TRBV5-1 | - | TRBD1
CASSLVRRMDRDNSPLHF | TGTGCCAGCAGCTTAGTGAGACGCATGGACAGGGACAATTCACCCCTCCACTTT | TRBJ1-6 | TRBV7-9 | once | TRBD1
CASSSTESNYEQYF | TGTGCCAGCAGTTCCACAGAGAGCAACTACGAGCAGTACTTC | TRBJ2-7 | TRBV10-3 | - | -
CASSETGGAGTDTQYF | TGTGCCAGCAGCGAAACAGGGGGCGCAGGCACAGATACGCAGTATTTT | TRBJ2-3 | TRBV9 | - | TRBD1
CASSPPGTNYGYTF | TGCGCCAGCAGCCCACCGGGGACTAACTATGGCTACACCTTC | TRBJ1-2 | TRBV4-1 | few | -
CASSFGGINEKLFF | TGTGCCAGCAGCTTTGGGGGGATTAATGAAAAACTGTTTTTT | TRBJ1-4 | TRBV7-9 | - | -
CASSPGGQGTEAFF | TGCGCCAGCAGCCCGGGGGGACAGGGGACTGAAGCTTTCTTT | TRBJ1-1 | TRBV5-1 | many | TRBD1
CASSYSGAETQYF | TGTGCCAGCAGCTATAGCGGGGCGGAGACCCAGTACTTC | TRBJ2-5 | TRBV7-9 | many | TRBD2